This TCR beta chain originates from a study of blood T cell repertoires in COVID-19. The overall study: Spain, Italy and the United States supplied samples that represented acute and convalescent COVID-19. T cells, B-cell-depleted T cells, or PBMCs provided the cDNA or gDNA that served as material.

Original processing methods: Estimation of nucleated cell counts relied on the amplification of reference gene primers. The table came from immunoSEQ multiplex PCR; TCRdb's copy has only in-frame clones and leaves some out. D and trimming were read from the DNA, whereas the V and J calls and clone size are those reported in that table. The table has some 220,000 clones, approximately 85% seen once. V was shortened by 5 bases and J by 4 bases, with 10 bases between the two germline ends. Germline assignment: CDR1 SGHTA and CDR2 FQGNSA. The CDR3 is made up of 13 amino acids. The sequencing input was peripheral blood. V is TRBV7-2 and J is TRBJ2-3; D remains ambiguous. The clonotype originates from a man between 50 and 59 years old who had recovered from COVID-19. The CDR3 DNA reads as TGTGCCAGCAGCCCAACAAATTCAGATACGCAGTATTTT. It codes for CASSPTNSDTQYF.